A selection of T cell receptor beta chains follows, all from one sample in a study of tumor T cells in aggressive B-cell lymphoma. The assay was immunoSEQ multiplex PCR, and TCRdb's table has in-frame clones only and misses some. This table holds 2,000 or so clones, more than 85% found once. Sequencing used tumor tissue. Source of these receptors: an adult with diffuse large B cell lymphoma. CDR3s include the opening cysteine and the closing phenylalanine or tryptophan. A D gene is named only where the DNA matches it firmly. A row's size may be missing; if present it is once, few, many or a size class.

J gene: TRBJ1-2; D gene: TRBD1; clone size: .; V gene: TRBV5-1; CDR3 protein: CASSPTGDYGYTF; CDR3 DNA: TGCGCCAGCAGTCCCACAGGGGACTATGGCTACACCTTC
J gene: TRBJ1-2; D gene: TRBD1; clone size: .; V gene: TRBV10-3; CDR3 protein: CAISSPGTGGGYTF; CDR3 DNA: TGTGCCATCAGTTCCCCCGGGACAGGGGGTGGCTACACCTTC
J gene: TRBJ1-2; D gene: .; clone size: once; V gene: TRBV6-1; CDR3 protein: CASSDGELYGYTF; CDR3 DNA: TGTGCCAGCAGTGACGGGGAACTCTATGGCTACACCTTC
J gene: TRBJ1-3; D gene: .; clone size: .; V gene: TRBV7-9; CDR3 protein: CASSPPGNTIYF; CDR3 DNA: TGTGCCAGCAGCCCCCCGGGGAACACCATATATTTT
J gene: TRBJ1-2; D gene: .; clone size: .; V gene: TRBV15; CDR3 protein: CATSRESGGRGYTF; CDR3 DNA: TGTGCCACCAGCAGAGAATCCGGGGGGAGAGGCTACACCTTC
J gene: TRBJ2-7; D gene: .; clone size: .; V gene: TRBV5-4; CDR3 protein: CASSLRGEQYF; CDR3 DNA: TGTGCCAGCAGCTTGAGGGGGGAGCAGTACTTC
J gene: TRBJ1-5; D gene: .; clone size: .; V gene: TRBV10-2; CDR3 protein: CASSESQNQPQHF; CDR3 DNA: TGCGCCAGCAGTGAGTCACAGAATCAGCCCCAGCATTTT
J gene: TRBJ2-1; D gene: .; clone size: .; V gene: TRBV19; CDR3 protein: CASSRGPYNEQFF; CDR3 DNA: TGTGCCAGTAGTAGAGGGCCCTACAATGAGCAGTTCTTC
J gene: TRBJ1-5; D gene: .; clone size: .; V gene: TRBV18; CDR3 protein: CASSPRGTGLGQPQHF; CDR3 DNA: TGTGCCAGCTCACCACGTGGAACAGGATTAGGTCAGCCCCAGCATTTT
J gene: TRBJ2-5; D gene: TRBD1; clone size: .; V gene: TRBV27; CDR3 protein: CASSGQGSGETQYF; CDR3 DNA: TGTGCCAGCAGCGGACAGGGGAGCGGGGAGACCCAGTACTTC
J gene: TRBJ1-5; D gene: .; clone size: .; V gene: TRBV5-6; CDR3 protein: CASSLRRSDQPQHF; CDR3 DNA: TGTGCCAGCAGCTTAAGGAGGTCTGATCAGCCCCAGCATTTT
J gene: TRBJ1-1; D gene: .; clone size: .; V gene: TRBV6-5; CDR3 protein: CASSYDGRVNTEAFF; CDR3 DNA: TGTGCCAGCAGTTACGATGGCAGGGTGAACACTGAAGCTTTCTTT
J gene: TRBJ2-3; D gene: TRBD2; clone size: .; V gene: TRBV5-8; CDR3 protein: CASSVGGLAGTDTQYF; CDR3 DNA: TGTGCCAGCAGCGTCGGCGGACTAGCGGGCACAGATACGCAGTATTTT
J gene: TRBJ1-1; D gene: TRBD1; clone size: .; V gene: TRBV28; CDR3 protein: CASREGGGLNTEAFF; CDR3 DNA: TGTGCCAGCAGGGAAGGAGGGGGCCTGAACACTGAAGCTTTCTTT
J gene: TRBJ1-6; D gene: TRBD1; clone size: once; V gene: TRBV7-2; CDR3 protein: CASSLKDRGRALHF; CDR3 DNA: TGTGCCAGCAGCTTAAAGGACAGGGGGAGGGCCCTCCACTTT
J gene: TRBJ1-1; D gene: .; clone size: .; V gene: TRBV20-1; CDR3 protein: CSGAFDTEAFF; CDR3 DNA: TGCAGTGGCGCCTTCGACACTGAAGCTTTCTTT
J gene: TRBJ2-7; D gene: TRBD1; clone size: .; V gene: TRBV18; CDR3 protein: CASSRDRGTYEQYF; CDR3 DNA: TGTGCCAGCTCACGAGACAGGGGTACGTACGAGCAGTACTTC
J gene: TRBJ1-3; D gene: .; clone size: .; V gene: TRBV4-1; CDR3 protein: CASSRDRSSGNTIYF; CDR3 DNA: TGCGCCAGCAGCCGCGACAGGAGCTCTGGAAACACCATATATTTT
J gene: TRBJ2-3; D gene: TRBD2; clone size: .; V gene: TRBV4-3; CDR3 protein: CASSQGLAGTDTQYF; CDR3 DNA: TGCGCCAGCAGCCAAGGGCTAGCGGGCACAGATACGCAGTATTTT
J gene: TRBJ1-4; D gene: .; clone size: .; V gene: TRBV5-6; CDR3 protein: CASSLGGGDEKLFF; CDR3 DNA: TGTGCCAGCAGCTTGGGCGGAGGGGACGAAAAACTGTTTTTT
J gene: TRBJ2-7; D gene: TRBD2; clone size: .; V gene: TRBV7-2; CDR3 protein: CASSSRQRGPSYEQYF; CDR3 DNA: TGTGCCAGCAGCTCGAGACAGCGGGGGCCCTCCTACGAGCAGTACTTC